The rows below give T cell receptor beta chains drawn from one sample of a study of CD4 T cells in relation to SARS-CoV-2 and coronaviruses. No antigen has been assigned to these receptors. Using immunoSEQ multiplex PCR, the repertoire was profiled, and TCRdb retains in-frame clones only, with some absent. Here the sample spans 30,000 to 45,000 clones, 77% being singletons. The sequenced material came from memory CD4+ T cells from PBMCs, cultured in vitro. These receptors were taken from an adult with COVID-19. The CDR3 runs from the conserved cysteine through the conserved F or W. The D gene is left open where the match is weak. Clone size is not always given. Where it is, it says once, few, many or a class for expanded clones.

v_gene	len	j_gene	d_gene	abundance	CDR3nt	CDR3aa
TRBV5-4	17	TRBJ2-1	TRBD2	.	TGTGCCAGCAGCTTTAGGGTGGGGGGGGTTATGAGGAATGAGCAGTTCTTC	CASSFRVGGVMRNEQFF
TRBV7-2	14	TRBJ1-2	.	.	TGTGCCAGCAGCTTATTTCTAGGAGTGGAGGGCTACACCTTC	CASSLFLGVEGYTF
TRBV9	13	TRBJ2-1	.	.	TGTGCCAGCAGCTCGGACGATTTCGGTGAGCAGTTCTTC	CASSSDDFGEQFF
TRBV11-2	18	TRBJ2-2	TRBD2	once	TGTGCCAGCAGCTTGTGGGAGGGTCGGAGGGTGAACACCGGGGAGCTGTTTTTT	CASSLWEGRRVNTGELFF
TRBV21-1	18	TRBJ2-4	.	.	TGTGCCAGCAGCAAACTACAACTCGAACACAGGTACCCAAACATTCAGTACTTC	CASSKLQLEHRYPNIQYF
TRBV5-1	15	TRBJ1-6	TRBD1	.	TGCGCCAGCAGCATTGGGAGGGGGCCTGAATCACCCCTCCACTTT	CASSIGRGPESPLHF
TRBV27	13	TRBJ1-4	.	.	TGTGCCAGCAGTAAAGACAGGTCTGAGGAACTGTTTTTT	CASSKDRSEELFF
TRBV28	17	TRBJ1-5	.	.	TGTGCCAGCAGTTTCCTCCGCCGAATCAAAGTCCATCAGCCCCAGCATTTT	CASSFLRRIKVHQPQHF
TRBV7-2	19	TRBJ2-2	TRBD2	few	TGTGCCAGCAGCTTAGATTGGGGACTAGCGGGAGTGCGGACCGGGGAGCTGTTTTTT	CASSLDWGLAGVRTGELFF
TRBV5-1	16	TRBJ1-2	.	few	TGCGCCAGCAGCTTGGCCGGGACATCCTCATTCTATGGCTACACCTTC	CASSLAGTSSFYGYTF
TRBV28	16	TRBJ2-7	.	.	TGTGCCAGCAGTCCCCATAGGGGAAACGCAGGGGACGAGCAGTACTTC	CASSPHRGNAGDEQYF
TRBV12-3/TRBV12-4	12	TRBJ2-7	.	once	TGTGCCAGCAGTTTCGGGGGCTACGAGCAGTACTTC	CASSFGGYEQYF
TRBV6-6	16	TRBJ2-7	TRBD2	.	TGTGCCAGCAGTCGAAGTGTTCCGGGACTAGCTGCCGAGCAGTACTTC	CASSRSVPGLAAEQYF
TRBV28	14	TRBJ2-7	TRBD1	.	TGTGCCAGCAGTTCCCTTGGGGGACAGTACGAGCAGTACTTC	CASSSLGGQYEQYF
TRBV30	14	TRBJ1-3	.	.	TGTGCCTGGAATTCGGTTCTATCTGGAAACACCATATATTTT	CAWNSVLSGNTIYF
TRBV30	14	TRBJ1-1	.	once	TGTGCCTGGAGTGGGGCATCGATGCGCACTGAAGCTTTCTTT	CAWSGASMRTEAFF
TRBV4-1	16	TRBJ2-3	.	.	TGCGCCAGCAGCCAAGGGGGCTGGGGTAGGCCAGATACGCAGTATTTT	CASSQGGWGRPDTQYF
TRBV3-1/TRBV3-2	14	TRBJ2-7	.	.	TGTGCCAGCAGCCAAGATACATTCTCGTACGAGCAGTACTTC	CASSQDTFSYEQYF
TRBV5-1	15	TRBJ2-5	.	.	TGCGCCAGCAGTGGTAAAGCTAACCAACAAGAGACCCAGTACTTC	CASSGKANQQETQYF
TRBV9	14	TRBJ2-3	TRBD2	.	TGTGCCAGCAGCGTAGGACTAGCCACAGATACGCAGTATTTT	CASSVGLATDTQYF
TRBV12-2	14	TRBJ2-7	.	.	TGTGCAAGCCCCTCGACAACAGACTCCTACGAGCAGTACTTC	CASPSTTDSYEQYF
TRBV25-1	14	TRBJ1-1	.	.	TGTGCCAGCAGTGAGGTACAGGGGAACACTGAAGCTTTCTTT	CASSEVQGNTEAFF
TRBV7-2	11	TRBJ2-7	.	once	TGTGCCAGCAGCACCCACTACGAGCAGTACTTC	CASSTHYEQYF
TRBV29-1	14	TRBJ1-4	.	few	TGCAGCGTTGAAGAGTCGGCAACTAATGAAAAACTGTTTTTT	CSVEESATNEKLFF
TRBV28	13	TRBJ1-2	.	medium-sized	TGTGCCAGCAGTTTCACAGGGCCCTATGGCTACACCTTC	CASSFTGPYGYTF
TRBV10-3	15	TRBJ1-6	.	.	TGTGCCATCAGCCCGCGGGGTCAGTACAATTCACCCCTCCACTTT	CAISPRGQYNSPLHF
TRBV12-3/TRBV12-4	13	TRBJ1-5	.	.	TGTGCCAGCGGCCCCTCAAGCAATCAGCCCCAGCATTTT	CASGPSSNQPQHF
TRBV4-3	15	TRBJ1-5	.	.	TGCGCCAGCAGCCAGGGGACGGGTATCTCTCAGCCCCAGCATTTT	CASSQGTGISQPQHF
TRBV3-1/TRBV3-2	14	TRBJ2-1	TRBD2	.	TGTGCCAGCAGCCAAGTCGTGGACGGGGGGGAGCAGTTCTTC	CASSQVVDGGEQFF
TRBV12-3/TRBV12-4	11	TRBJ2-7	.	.	TGTGCCAGCAGTGTATGGTACGAGCAGTACTTC	CASSVWYEQYF
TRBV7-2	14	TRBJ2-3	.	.	TGTGCCAGCAGCTTAGGGTTGAGCACAGATACGCAGTATTTT	CASSLGLSTDTQYF
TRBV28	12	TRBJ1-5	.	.	TGTGCCAGCTCTAAGGCCGGGGATCCCCAGCATTTT	CASSKAGDPQHF
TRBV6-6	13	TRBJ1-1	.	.	TGTGCCAGCAGTTACGGGCAGCGGACTGAAGCTTTCTTT	CASSYGQRTEAFF
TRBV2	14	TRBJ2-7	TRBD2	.	TGTGCCAGCAGTTTCGGACTAGCGGGGAAGGAGCAGTACTTC	CASSFGLAGKEQYF
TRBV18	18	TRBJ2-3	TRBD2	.	TGTGCCAGCTCACCCATGACTAGCTCCATGACGGCTACAGATACGCAGTATTTT	CASSPMTSSMTATDTQYF